This T cell receptor (beta chain) was sequenced during a study of Ad26.COV2.S vaccination and SARS-CoV-2 variants. The length of the CDR3 is 13 residues. Trimming took 5 bases from V and 4 from J, leaving 10 bases between them. Germline V gene lookup returns CDR1 SGHTA and CDR2 FQGNSA. Notes on the study in general: Across vaccine and placebo recipients, the breadth of non-spike TCRs was similar. It is possible that the TCR breadth and depth analyses underestimated the total T cell responses.

This table comes from immunoSEQ multiplex PCR, and its TCRdb copy is limited to in-frame clones, with some not included. The data hold 350,000 to 450,000 clones, with about 91% observed a single time. For this clone: Its target is unknown.

The sequence was collected from a human donor who had recovered from COVID-19. The input for sequencing was peripheral blood, taken after recovery from COVID-19. This rearrangement joins TRBV7-2 to TRBJ2-3; possible D gene TRBD2, 5 bases. The DNA of the CDR3 is TGTGCCAGCAGCCCGGGATACGCAGATACGCAGTATTTT. Protein sequence: CASSPGYADTQYF. The complete variable domain, with remaining parts taken from reference TRBV7-2 and TRBJ2-3, reads GAGVSQSPSNKVTEKGKDVELRCDPISGHTALYWYRQSLGQGLEFLIYFQGNSAPDKSGLPSDRFSAERTGGSVSTLTIQRTQQEDSAVYLCASSPGYADTQYFGPGTRLTVL.